This T cell receptor (beta chain) was observed in a study of OX40 agonist ivuxolimab in advanced cancers. Whole-study context: The group had a mean age of 60 years, ranged from about 20 to 90, and was 82.7% male. Regarding the study as a whole: CD8+ T cells averaged more expanded clones than CD4+. The expanded peripheral T cells' antigen specificity was not determined.

About this clone itself: Its antigen is undetermined.

CDR1 and CDR2 (germline): SGHTA, FQGNSA. CDR3 size: 14 residues. V was clipped by 1 base and J by 1 base, with 7 bases between them. Measured with immunoSEQ multiplex PCR; TCRdb has only the in-frame clones, and not every one. The sample records approximately 82,000 clones, 80% to 90% being singletons. The TCR was taken from an adult with an advanced solid tumor such as melanoma, head and neck, liver or kidney cancer. The rearrangement uses TRBV7-2 and TRBJ1-2, with D unresolved. The source material was CD4+ or CD8+ T cells sorted from blood, sampled in a trial of the OX40 agonist ivuxolimab. The CDR3 nucleotides read TGTGCCAGCAGCTTAGAAGGGAGTAACTATGGCTACACCTTC. Translating it yields CASSLEGSNYGYTF.